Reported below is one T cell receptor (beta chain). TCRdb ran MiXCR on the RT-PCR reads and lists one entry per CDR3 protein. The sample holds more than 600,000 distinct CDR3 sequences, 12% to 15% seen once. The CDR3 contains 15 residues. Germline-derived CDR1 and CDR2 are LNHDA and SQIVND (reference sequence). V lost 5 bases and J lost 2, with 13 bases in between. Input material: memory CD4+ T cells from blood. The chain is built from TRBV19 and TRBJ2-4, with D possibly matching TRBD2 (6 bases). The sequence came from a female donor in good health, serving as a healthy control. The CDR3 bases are TGTGCCAGTAGTCCGGGGCGGGAAACCAAAAACATTCAGTACTTC. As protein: CASSPGRETKNIQYF. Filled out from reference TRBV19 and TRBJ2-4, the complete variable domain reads DGGITQSPKYLFRKEGQNVTLSCEQNLNHDAMYWYRQDPGQGLRLIYYSQIVNDFQKGDIAEGYSVSREKKESFPLTVTSAQKNPTAFYLCASSPGRETKNIQYFGAGTRLSVL.